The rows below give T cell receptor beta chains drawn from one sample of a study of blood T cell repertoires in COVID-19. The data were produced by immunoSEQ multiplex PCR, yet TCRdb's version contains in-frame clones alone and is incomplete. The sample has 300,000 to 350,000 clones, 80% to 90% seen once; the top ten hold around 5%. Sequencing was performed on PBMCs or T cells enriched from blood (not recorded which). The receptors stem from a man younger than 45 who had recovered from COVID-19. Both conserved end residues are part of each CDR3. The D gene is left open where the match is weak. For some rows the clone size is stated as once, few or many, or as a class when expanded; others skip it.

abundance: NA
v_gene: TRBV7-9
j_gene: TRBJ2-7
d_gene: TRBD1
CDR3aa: CASSLNRGSHEQYF
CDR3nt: TGTGCCAGCAGCTTAAACAGGGGATCCCACGAGCAGTACTTC

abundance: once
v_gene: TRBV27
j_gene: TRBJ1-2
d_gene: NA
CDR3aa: CAAGVGYGYTF
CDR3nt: TGTGCCGCAGGGGTAGGCTATGGCTACACCTTC

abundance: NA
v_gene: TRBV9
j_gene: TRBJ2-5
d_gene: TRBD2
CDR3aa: CASSSPKILAGGREETQYF
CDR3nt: TGTGCCAGCAGCTCCCCCAAAATCCTAGCGGGGGGCCGGGAAGAGACCCAGTACTTC

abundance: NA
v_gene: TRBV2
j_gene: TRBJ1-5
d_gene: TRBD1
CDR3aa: CASSATHAGQQNQPQHF
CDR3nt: TGTGCCAGCAGCGCTACACACGCGGGACAGCAGAATCAGCCCCAGCATTTT

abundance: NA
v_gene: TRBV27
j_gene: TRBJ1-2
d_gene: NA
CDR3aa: CASSSTGNYGYTF
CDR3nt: TGTGCCAGCAGTTCGACAGGAAACTATGGCTACACCTTC

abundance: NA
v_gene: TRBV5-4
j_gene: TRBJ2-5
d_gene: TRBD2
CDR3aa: CASSRLRGGEETQYF
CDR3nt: TGTGCCAGCAGCAGATTACGGGGGGGCGAAGAGACCCAGTACTTC

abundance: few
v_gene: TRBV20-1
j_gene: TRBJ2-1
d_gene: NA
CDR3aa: CSARYNEQFF
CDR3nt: TGCAGTGCTAGATATAATGAGCAGTTCTTC

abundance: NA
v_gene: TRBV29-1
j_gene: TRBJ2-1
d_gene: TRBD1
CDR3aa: CSTTGVSYNEQFF
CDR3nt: TGCAGCACCACAGGGGTCTCCTACAATGAGCAGTTCTTC

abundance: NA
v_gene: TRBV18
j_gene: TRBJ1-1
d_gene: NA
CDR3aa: CASSGSGNTEAFF
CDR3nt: TGTGCCAGCTCAGGGTCGGGGAACACTGAAGCTTTCTTT

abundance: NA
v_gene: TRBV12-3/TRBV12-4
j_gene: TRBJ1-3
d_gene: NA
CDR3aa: CASSLGSTIYF
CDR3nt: TGTGCCAGCAGTTTGGGCAGTACCATATATTTT

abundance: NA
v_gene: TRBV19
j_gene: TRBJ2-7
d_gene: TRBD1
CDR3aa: CASSIGGTENRYEQYF
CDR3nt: TGTGCCAGTAGTATAGGGGGGACAGAAAACCGCTACGAGCAGTACTTC

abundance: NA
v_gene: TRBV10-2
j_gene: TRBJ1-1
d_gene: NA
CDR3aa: CASSAGGVTEAFF
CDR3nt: TGCGCCAGCAGTGCGGGGGGAGTCACTGAAGCTTTCTTT

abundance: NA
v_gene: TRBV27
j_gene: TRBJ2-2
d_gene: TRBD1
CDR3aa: CASRYGQGAGELFF
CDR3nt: TGTGCCAGCAGATACGGACAGGGCGCCGGGGAGCTGTTTTTT

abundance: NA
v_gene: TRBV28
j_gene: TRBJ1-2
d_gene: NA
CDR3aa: CASSAGTSSYGYTF
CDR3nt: TGTGCCAGCAGCGCCGGGACATCAAGCTATGGCTACACCTTC

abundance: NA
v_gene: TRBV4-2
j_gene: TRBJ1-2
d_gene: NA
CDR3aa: CASSQDWGADYGYTF
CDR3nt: TGTGCCAGCAGCCAAGACTGGGGCGCAGACTATGGCTACACCTTC